Sequencing of this TCR beta chain was carried out in a study of molecular identifiers for immune sequencing clone quantification. Findings and limits, study-wide: Identical TCR molecules can share a barcode, and this sharing could underestimate highly expanded clone sizes. Clones that exceeded 20 RNA copies held over 98% of effector molecules, yet under 1% in naive cells.

Germline V gives CDR1 MNHEY, CDR2 SVGEGT. The CDR3 covers 14 residues. With listed TCR primers and previously described methods, bulk TCR libraries were prepared. TCRdb re-derived calls from the PCR reads in MiXCR, one entry per CDR3 protein. The table has around 320,000 distinct CDR3 sequences, roughly a quarter seen once. This clonotype was picked up a small number of times. The antigen remains undetermined. One end of the junction varies from germline; a read error may be responsible. The CD8+CD4-CCR7+CD45RA+ phenotype defined the sorted naive CD8 T cells. Sequencing input: naive CD8+ T cells from blood, with Jurkat cell RNA spiked in. Subset: FACS-sorted CD8+CD4-CCR7+CD45RA+ naive T cells. This TCR was sampled from a human donor in good health. Some libraries in this study had Jurkat cell RNA spiked in. The genes are TRBV6-2 or TRBV6-3 and TRBJ2-1; 8 bases match TRBD2. CDR3 sequence: CASSPLAGYNAQFF. In DNA, the CDR3 is TGTGCCAGCAGCCCGCTAGCGGGCTACAATGCGCAGTTCTTC.